The sample holds one count of the clone carrying this T cell receptor (beta chain). The antigen is not known. The sample originates from a study of shared clonotypes between healthy human individuals. Overall study results and limits: Rarefaction revealed incomplete sorted-subset sequencing despite large depth. Measured sharing among donors was expected to vary with sequencing depth. Naive subsets typically showed greater estimated richness than memory subsets.

Naivety among CD8 cells was defined by CD45RO negativity and positive CCR7 selection, thereby excluding terminally differentiated effector memory CD45RA+ cells. DNA at about 210 ng, 25,000 to 30,000 T cell genomes, went into sorted-subset replicate PCRs. The protocol was immunoSEQ multiplex PCR, while the TCRdb copy is restricted to in-frame clones and leaves out a portion. This sample has about 2,200,000 clones, with roughly 91% found just once. The length of the CDR3 is 15 residues. V lost 3 bases and J 7 bases, leaving 16 bases between the germline ends. Germline V CDR1 and CDR2: MNHNS, SASEGT. The chain combines TRBV6-1 with TRBJ2-1; possible D gene TRBD1, 7 bases. Material: naive CD8+ T cells from PBMCs. This TCR derives from a man between 18 and 29 years old in good health. Some clones in this sample may be carry-over from other donors' samples. For the CDR3, the DNA is TGTGCCAGCAGTGACGGGTTCAGGGGGGAGAATGAGCAGTTCTTC. Its protein product is CASSDGFRGENEQFF.